The rows below give T cell receptor beta chains drawn from one sample of a study of CD8 T cells in ankylosing spondylitis. TCRdb fed the 5' RACE reads into MiXCR, producing one record per CDR3 protein. The sample includes about 460,000 distinct CDR3 sequences, approximately 5% of them seen just once. The sequencing input was blood, either unsorted or a sorted T cell fraction (not recorded which). These receptors were taken from a male donor with ankylosing spondylitis. Each CDR3 is given with its conserved first and last residue. D genes are given only for firm matches. Size is stated as how often the clone was seen (once, few, many) or a class if it is expanded.

D gene: TRBD2
J gene: TRBJ2-2
clone size: many
CDR3 length: 16
V gene: TRBV10-2
CDR3 protein: CASKLAGGPLSGELFF
CDR3 DNA: TGCGCCAGCAAACTAGCGGGAGGGCCTTTATCCGGGGAGCTGTTTTTT

D gene: .
J gene: TRBJ1-1
clone size: many
CDR3 length: 13
V gene: TRBV27
CDR3 protein: CASSSDSHTEAFF
CDR3 DNA: TGTGCCAGCAGTTCCGACAGTCACACTGAAGCTTTCTTT

D gene: TRBD1
J gene: TRBJ1-5
clone size: few
CDR3 length: 13
V gene: TRBV30
CDR3 protein: CASSTGGRQPQHF
CDR3 DNA: TGTGCCTCCTCAACAGGGGGTCGTCAGCCCCAGCATTTT

D gene: .
J gene: TRBJ2-3
clone size: few
CDR3 length: 16
V gene: TRBV20-1
CDR3 protein: CSARDSSRGSTDTQYF
CDR3 DNA: TGCAGTGCTAGAGATTCGAGCAGGGGATCCACAGATACGCAGTATTTT

D gene: .
J gene: TRBJ1-1
clone size: many
CDR3 length: 15
V gene: TRBV7-2
CDR3 protein: CASSLPLRTDTEAFF
CDR3 DNA: TGTGCCAGCAGCTTACCCCTCCGGACAGACACTGAAGCTTTCTTT

D gene: .
J gene: TRBJ2-5
clone size: many
CDR3 length: 13
V gene: TRBV11-2
CDR3 protein: CASRGFDQETQYF
CDR3 DNA: TGTGCCAGCAGAGGGTTTGACCAAGAGACCCAGTACTTC

D gene: TRBD2
J gene: TRBJ2-3
clone size: many
CDR3 length: 15
V gene: TRBV7-3
CDR3 protein: CASSPGAGGRDTQYF
CDR3 DNA: TGTGCCAGCAGCCCTGGAGCGGGGGGGAGAGATACGCAGTATTTT

D gene: TRBD2
J gene: TRBJ2-7
clone size: many
CDR3 length: 17
V gene: TRBV28
CDR3 protein: CASSLKTSGLLYAEQYF
CDR3 DNA: TGTGCCAGCAGTTTAAAGACTAGCGGTCTCCTATACGCCGAGCAGTACTTC

D gene: TRBD2
J gene: TRBJ2-3
clone size: many
CDR3 length: 18
V gene: TRBV6-1
CDR3 protein: CASSERSGSGSFPDTQYF
CDR3 DNA: TGTGCCAGCAGTGAAAGAAGCGGTAGCGGGAGTTTCCCAGATACGCAGTATTTT

D gene: TRBD2
J gene: TRBJ2-5
clone size: many
CDR3 length: 17
V gene: TRBV5-1
CDR3 protein: CASSIRQAGTIRETQYF
CDR3 DNA: TGCGCCAGCTCCATCCGACAAGCGGGGACGATCCGAGAGACCCAGTACTTC

D gene: .
J gene: TRBJ2-1
clone size: many
CDR3 length: 15
V gene: TRBV6-2/TRBV6-3
CDR3 protein: CASSYGEISGNEQFF
CDR3 DNA: TGTGCCAGCAGTTACGGGGAAATAAGCGGCAATGAGCAGTTCTTC

D gene: TRBD2
J gene: TRBJ2-3
clone size: many
CDR3 length: 15
V gene: TRBV5-1
CDR3 protein: CASSLPSGVTDTQYF
CDR3 DNA: TGCGCCAGCAGCTTGCCTAGCGGTGTCACAGATACGCAGTATTTT

D gene: TRBD1
J gene: TRBJ2-7
clone size: few
CDR3 length: 15
V gene: TRBV4-1
CDR3 protein: CASSPQWTGTYEQYF
CDR3 DNA: TGCGCCAGCAGCCCTCAATGGACAGGAACCTACGAGCAGTACTTC

D gene: TRBD1
J gene: TRBJ1-5
clone size: many
CDR3 length: 14
V gene: TRBV12-3/TRBV12-4
CDR3 protein: CASSIRGSAQPQHF
CDR3 DNA: TGTGCCAGCAGTATCAGGGGGTCGGCTCAGCCCCAGCATTTT

D gene: .
J gene: TRBJ2-7
clone size: many
CDR3 length: 14
V gene: TRBV12-3/TRBV12-4
CDR3 protein: CASSPSLWAYEQYF
CDR3 DNA: TGTGCCAGCAGTCCCTCCCTGTGGGCCTACGAGCAGTACTTC

D gene: TRBD2
J gene: TRBJ2-1
clone size: many
CDR3 length: 13
V gene: TRBV11-3
CDR3 protein: CASSAGLADEQFF
CDR3 DNA: TGTGCCAGCAGCGCCGGACTAGCGGATGAGCAGTTCTTC

D gene: TRBD2
J gene: TRBJ2-1
clone size: many
CDR3 length: 15
V gene: TRBV5-6
CDR3 protein: CASSLVAGGSREQFF
CDR3 DNA: TGTGCCAGCAGCTTGGTAGCGGGGGGTAGTCGTGAGCAGTTCTTC

D gene: TRBD2
J gene: TRBJ2-1
clone size: many
CDR3 length: 17
V gene: TRBV9
CDR3 protein: CASSVGRASGAYNEQFF
CDR3 DNA: TGTGCCAGCAGCGTAGGTAGGGCTAGCGGGGCTTACAATGAGCAGTTCTTC

D gene: .
J gene: TRBJ1-5
clone size: many
CDR3 length: 13
V gene: TRBV20-1
CDR3 protein: CSAVLQVNQPQHF
CDR3 DNA: TGCAGTGCTGTACTACAGGTCAATCAGCCCCAGCATTTT